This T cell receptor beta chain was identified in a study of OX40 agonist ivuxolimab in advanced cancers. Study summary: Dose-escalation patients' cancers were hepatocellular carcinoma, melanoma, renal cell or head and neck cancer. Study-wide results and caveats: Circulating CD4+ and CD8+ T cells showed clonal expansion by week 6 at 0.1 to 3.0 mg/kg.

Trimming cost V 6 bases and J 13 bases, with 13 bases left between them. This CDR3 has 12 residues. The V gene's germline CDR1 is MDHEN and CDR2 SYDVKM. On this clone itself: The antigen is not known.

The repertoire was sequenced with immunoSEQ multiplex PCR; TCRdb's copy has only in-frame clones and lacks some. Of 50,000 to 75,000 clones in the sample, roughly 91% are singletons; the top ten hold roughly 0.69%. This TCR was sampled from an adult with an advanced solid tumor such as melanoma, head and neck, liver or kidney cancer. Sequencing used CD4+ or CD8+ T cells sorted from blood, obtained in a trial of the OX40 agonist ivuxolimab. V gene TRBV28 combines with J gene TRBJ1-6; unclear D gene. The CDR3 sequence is CASRDTPKPLHF. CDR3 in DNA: TGTGCCAGCAGAGACACACCGAAGCCCCTCCACTTT.